Listed below are T cell receptor beta chains from one sample, sequenced in a study of blood T cell repertoires in COVID-19. The method was immunoSEQ multiplex PCR; TCRdb's version includes in-frame clones alone and lacks a portion of them. The repertoire holds hundreds of thousands of clones, with more than 80% as singletons. The sample consisted of peripheral blood. The receptors stem from a woman in her 30s with COVID-19, enrolled during active disease. CDR3s include the opening cysteine and the closing phenylalanine or tryptophan. The D gene is left open where the match is weak. Expanded clones are given a class, and other clones once, few, many or no size at all.

>TRBJ1-1|12|once|-|TRBV2
TGTGCCAGCGGGGGGGGGACGTTTGAAGCTTTCTTT
CASGGGTFEAFF
>TRBJ2-1|19|-|TRBD1|TRBV5-1
TGCGCCAGCAGCCCCACGACTCTCGGGACAGGGGGCTCCTACAATGAGCAGTTCTTC
CASSPTTLGTGGSYNEQFF
>TRBJ2-2|15|-|-|TRBV11-2
TGTGCCAGCAGCCATAGGGGCAGGAGCCGGCGGGAGCTGTTTTTT
CASSHRGRSRRELFF
>TRBJ2-5|13|-|-|TRBV27
TGTGCCAGCAGTGGGCAGTACCAAGAGACCCAGTACTTC
CASSGQYQETQYF
>TRBJ1-1|16|-|TRBD1|TRBV19
TGTGCCAGTAGTTCGGACGGTGTCCAGGGGGACACTGAAGCTTTCTTT
CASSSDGVQGDTEAFF
>TRBJ1-1|17|-|-|TRBV4-3
TGCGCCAGCAGCCAAGAAGGGGAGGGGCGGTTTATCACTGAAGCTTTCTTT
CASSQEGEGRFITEAFF
>TRBJ2-6|18|-|TRBD2|TRBV7-6
TGTGCCAGCAGCCCCCGGGCGGGAGCTGGCTCTGGGGCCAACGTCCTGACTTTC
CASSPRAGAGSGANVLTF
>TRBJ1-2|14|-|-|TRBV6-5
TGTGCCAGCGGAGAACAGGGAGCCAACTATGGCTACACCTTC
CASGEQGANYGYTF
>TRBJ2-1|19|-|TRBD2|TRBV11-2
TGTGCCAGCAGCCCAATTAGGGTGTTTGGGGGGGTATCCTACAATGAGCAGTTCTTC
CASSPIRVFGGVSYNEQFF
>TRBJ1-2|15|-|-|TRBV2
TGTGCCAGCAGTGAATCCCGGGGTCCAACCTATGGCTACACCTTC
CASSESRGPTYGYTF
>TRBJ2-2|14|-|TRBD2|TRBV4-3
TGCGCCAGCGGAAGCGGGGTGCGCCGAGGGGAGCTGTTTTTT
CASGSGVRRGELFF
>TRBJ2-1|15|-|-|TRBV19
TGTGCCAGTAGTATAGATCGGGAAGGCTACAATGAGCAGTTCTTC
CASSIDREGYNEQFF
>TRBJ1-6|16|-|-|TRBV25-1
TGTGCCAGCAGTGGGAACAGGTGGCTGTCCAATTCACCCCTCCACTTT
CASSGNRWLSNSPLHF
>TRBJ2-1|15|-|-|TRBV7-9
TGTGCCAGCAGCTTACGCGGACAGGGAGGGAATGAGCAGTTCTTC
CASSLRGQGGNEQFF
>TRBJ1-5|13|many|-|TRBV29-1
TGCAGCGTCACAGGGAGCCAGAATCAGCCCCAGCATTTT
CSVTGSQNQPQHF
>TRBJ2-3|15|-|-|TRBV7-2
TGTGCCAGCAGCTTACGGGGTGGCAGCCCAGATACGCAGTATTTT
CASSLRGGSPDTQYF
>TRBJ2-3|15|-|-|TRBV7-9
TGTGCCAGCAGCCAATATTCGACAGGTACGGATACGCAGTATTTT
CASSQYSTGTDTQYF
>TRBJ2-7|14|-|TRBD1|TRBV11-2
TGTGCCAGCAGCTTTGCCAGGGACAGTGCCGAGCAGTACTTC
CASSFARDSAEQYF
>TRBJ1-2|19|-|-|TRBV9
TGTGCCAGCAGCAAAGGGATGGGGACGGACAGCCTATCTAACTATGGCTACACCTTC
CASSKGMGTDSLSNYGYTF
>TRBJ1-4|15|-|TRBD1|TRBV7-9
TGTGCCAGCAGCCCGTCAGAACAGGGGGACGAAAAACTGTTTTTT
CASSPSEQGDEKLFF
>TRBJ2-1|18|-|TRBD2|TRBV6-2/TRBV6-3
TGTGCCAGCAGTGGAGGGCCACGGCTAGCGGGAGTTCTCAATGAGCAGTTCTTC
CASSGGPRLAGVLNEQFF
>TRBJ1-1|14|-|TRBD1|TRBV7-2
TGTGCCAGCTTACGACAGGGGGATAACACTGAAGCTTTCTTT
CASLRQGDNTEAFF
>TRBJ2-3|16|-|TRBD2|TRBV7-9
TGTGCCAGCAGCATTAGCGGGGGGGCCCGCACAGATACGCAGTATTTT
CASSISGGARTDTQYF
>TRBJ2-5|17|few|TRBD1|TRBV4-1
TGCGCCAGCAGCCAAGACCCCCGGGACAGGGAAAGAGAGACCCAGTACTTC
CASSQDPRDRERETQYF
>TRBJ2-1|13|-|TRBD1|TRBV5-1
TGCGCCAGCAGCTTGGAGGGGGCCGGTGAGCAGTTCTTC
CASSLEGAGEQFF
>TRBJ1-2|15|-|TRBD1|TRBV6-5
TGTGCCAGCAGTTACTCGGGGCAGGGGGTGAGGGGCTACACCTTC
CASSYSGQGVRGYTF
>TRBJ1-2|14|once|-|TRBV19
TGTGCCAGTAGTCCCAGCGGGGGAGACTATGGCTACACCTTC
CASSPSGGDYGYTF
>TRBJ1-4|14|-|-|TRBV28
TGTGCCAGCAAGGAGGGGGGGCGGCGTGAAAAACTGTTTTTT
CASKEGGRREKLFF
>TRBJ1-2|19|once|-|TRBV29-1
TGCAGCGTTGATCTTCTCGAGGCAGATAACATAATTCGGAATTATGGCTACACCTTC
CSVDLLEADNIIRNYGYTF
>TRBJ2-1|12|-|TRBD2|TRBV30
TGTGCCTGGTCGGGACTAGACAATGAGCAGTTCTTC
CAWSGLDNEQFF
>TRBJ2-7|15|-|TRBD1|TRBV7-2
TGTGCCAGCAGCTTGGGGACAGGTTCTTCCTACGAGCAGTACTTC
CASSLGTGSSYEQYF
>TRBJ1-4|15|-|-|TRBV5-1
TGCGCCAGCAGCTTGGCCCCATCAACTAATGAAAAACTGTTTTTT
CASSLAPSTNEKLFF
>TRBJ1-4|16|-|-|TRBV5-1
TGCGCCAGCAGCTTGGAGTGGTGGCAGGGAGGGGAAAAACTGTTTTTT
CASSLEWWQGGEKLFF
>TRBJ1-1|14|-|-|TRBV18
TGTGCCAGCTCACCACCGGGGAGGGGTAGTGAAGCTTTCTTT
CASSPPGRGSEAFF
>TRBJ1-4|14|-|TRBD1|TRBV11-2
TGTGCCAGCAGCCCGGGACAGGGGGCTGAAAAACTGTTTTTT
CASSPGQGAEKLFF
>TRBJ2-2|17|-|-|TRBV27
TGTGCCAGCAGCAACGGGGGGCTACCGACTGGGTCCGGGGAGCTGTTTTTT
CASSNGGLPTGSGELFF
>TRBJ2-3|16|-|-|TRBV13
TGTGCCAGCAGCCCTCGGTCCCTAGCCCCCACAGATACGCAGTATTTT
CASSPRSLAPTDTQYF
>TRBJ2-3|11|once|TRBD2|TRBV12-3/TRBV12-4
TGTGCCAGCAGTTATAGCGGGGGCCCACATTTT
CASSYSGGPHF
>TRBJ1-4|16|many|TRBD1|TRBV4-1
TGCGCCAGCAGCCAAGGTCGGGACAGCGGGTATGAAAAACTGTTTTTT
CASSQGRDSGYEKLFF
>TRBJ2-3|17|once|-|TRBV7-8
TGTGCCAGCAGCTTAGCGGGGGGGCCTATTAGCACAGATACGCAGTATTTT
CASSLAGGPISTDTQYF
>TRBJ2-3|14|-|-|TRBV24-1
TGTGCCACCAGTGATAAATGGCCTGCCGATACGCAGTATTTT
CATSDKWPADTQYF
>TRBJ1-5|15|-|TRBD1|TRBV10-3
TGTGCCAGTAACACCGGGACAGATAGCAATCAGCCCCAGCATTTT
CASNTGTDSNQPQHF
>TRBJ2-3|13|-|-|TRBV2
TGTGCCAGCAGTGAACTCAGAATAGATACGCAGTATTTT
CASSELRIDTQYF
>TRBJ2-2|15|-|-|TRBV24-1
TGTGCCACCAGTGATTTGGGGGGGAGCACCGGGGAGCTGTTTTTT
CATSDLGGSTGELFF
>TRBJ2-1|18|once|TRBD1|TRBV27
TGTGCCAGCAGTTTCTCCCAAACAGGGGGCGGCACCTACAATGAGCAGTTCTTC
CASSFSQTGGGTYNEQFF
>TRBJ1-2|15|-|TRBD1|TRBV4-3
TGCGCCAGCAGCCACAGCTCGGGACAGGGCCATGGCTACACCTTC
CASSHSSGQGHGYTF
>TRBJ1-4|13|-|-|TRBV7-2
TGTGCCAGCAGCCGCAAGGGGCGGGAAAAACTGTTTTTT
CASSRKGREKLFF
>TRBJ1-4|15|-|-|TRBV9
TGTGCCAGCAGCCCAGGGTTCTCAACTAATGAAAAACTGTTTTTT
CASSPGFSTNEKLFF
>TRBJ2-7|14|-|-|TRBV18
TGTGCCAGCTCACCGACAGTGATTTCCTACGAGCAGTACTTC
CASSPTVISYEQYF
>TRBJ1-5|16|once|-|TRBV4-3
TGCGCCAGCAGCCAAGATTTCCCCCATAGCAATCAGCCCCAGCATTTT
CASSQDFPHSNQPQHF
>TRBJ1-3|15|-|-|TRBV2
TGTGCCAGCAGTGAGTCGACAGCAACTGGAAACACCATATATTTT
CASSESTATGNTIYF
>TRBJ2-3|12|-|TRBD1|TRBV29-1
TGCAGCGTTGCCATAGACAGGGTTACGCAGTATTTT
CSVAIDRVTQYF
>TRBJ2-1|14|-|-|TRBV24-1
TGTGCCACCAATCCGGGAAAAGAACTCGATGAGCAGTTCTTC
CATNPGKELDEQFF
>TRBJ1-2|15|-|TRBD1|TRBV7-2
TGTGCCAGCAGCACAGCCTTGACAGGGAGTTATGGCTACACCTTC
CASSTALTGSYGYTF
>TRBJ2-2|18|-|TRBD2|TRBV7-2
TGTGCCAGCAGCCTCCGAGGAGCGGGGGGGCGGAACACCGGGGAGCTGTTTTTT
CASSLRGAGGRNTGELFF
>TRBJ2-1|14|once|-|TRBV4-1
TGCGCCAGCAATCCGCGTCCCTCCTACAATGAGCAGTTCTTC
CASNPRPSYNEQFF
>TRBJ1-2|14|-|-|TRBV7-2
TGTGCCAGCACCCTGGGGGGAGATAACTATGGCTACACCTTC
CASTLGGDNYGYTF
>TRBJ2-2|16|-|TRBD2|TRBV5-1
TGCGCCAGCAGCGTAGCGGGGGGGCAGAACACCGGGGAGCTGTTTTTT
CASSVAGGQNTGELFF
>TRBJ2-5|14|-|-|TRBV3-1/TRBV3-2
TGTGCCAGCAGCCAAGGACAGACCCAAGAGACCCAGTACTTC
CASSQGQTQETQYF
>TRBJ2-6|17|-|TRBD1|TRBV19
TGTGCCAGTAGTACAACCGGGACAGGGTCTGGGGCCAACGTCCTGACTTTC
CASSTTGTGSGANVLTF